This TCR beta chain was sequenced during a study of blood T cells in healthy people across ages. CDR3 length: 15 residues. Between the trimmed V and J ends, which lost 3 bases and 2 bases, there was a span of 13 bases. Germline V gene lookup returns CDR1 MDHEN and CDR2 SYDVKM. It was with a sample-barcoded 5' primer and a J-beta primer mix that a second PCR of roughly 7 to 12 cycles was run. TCRdb re-derived calls from the 5' RACE reads in MiXCR, one entry per CDR3 protein. This sample has around 940,000 distinct CDR3 sequences; just over 50% occur once, and the top ten carry roughly 23%. This receptor was taken from a woman aged 55-70 years in good health. The chain has TRBV28 and TRBJ1-2, with a tentative D call TRBD1 (5 bases). Sequences were obtained from blood. In DNA form, the CDR3 reads TGTGCCAGCAGTTTCAGCTCGGACATCAACTATGGCTACACCTTC. Its protein is CASSFSSDINYGYTF.